A selection of T cell receptor beta chains follows, all from one sample in a study of blood T cells in healthy people across ages. MiXCR was run by TCRdb on the 5' RACE reads, yielding one entry per CDR3 protein. The sample includes some 1 million distinct CDR3 sequences, over 35% of them seen just once. The sample consisted of blood. These receptor sequences come from a woman in her fifties or sixties in good health. Both conserved end residues are part of each CDR3. Each record gives: V gene, clone size, J gene, D gene, CDR3 DNA, CDR3 protein. The D gene is left open where the match is weak. Clone size is given for some rows only: seen once, a few or many times, or a class if the clone is expanded.

v_gene: TRBV28
abundance: NA
j_gene: TRBJ2-3
d_gene: TRBD2
CDR3nt: TGTGCCAGCACTAGCGGGAGGCTAGATACGCAGTATTTT
CDR3aa: CASTSGRLDTQYF

v_gene: TRBV5-1
abundance: few
j_gene: TRBJ2-1
d_gene: TRBD2
CDR3nt: TGCGCCAGCGGGGTCAGCGGGAGAGTCAATGAGCAGTTCTTC
CDR3aa: CASGVSGRVNEQFF

v_gene: TRBV5-1
abundance: NA
j_gene: TRBJ1-2
d_gene: NA
CDR3nt: TGCGCCAGCAGCTTGGAAGTCAGCGATGGCTACACCTTC
CDR3aa: CASSLEVSDGYTF

v_gene: TRBV9
abundance: NA
j_gene: TRBJ2-1
d_gene: NA
CDR3nt: TGTGCCAGCAGCGTAGCGGGAGATTCATACAATGAGCAGTTCTTC
CDR3aa: CASSVAGDSYNEQFF

v_gene: TRBV30
abundance: few
j_gene: TRBJ2-7
d_gene: TRBD1
CDR3nt: TGTGCCTGGAGTGTCCTGGGGACAGGCAGCGAGCAGTACTTC
CDR3aa: CAWSVLGTGSEQYF

v_gene: TRBV5-1
abundance: once
j_gene: TRBJ1-1
d_gene: TRBD1
CDR3nt: TGCGCCAGCAGCTTAGTAGGACAGGGGTCGACTGAAGCTTTCTTT
CDR3aa: CASSLVGQGSTEAFF

v_gene: TRBV10-3
abundance: NA
j_gene: TRBJ2-7
d_gene: NA
CDR3nt: TGTGCCGTCAAGGGACTTTCCTACGAGCAGTACTTC
CDR3aa: CAVKGLSYEQYF

v_gene: TRBV20-1
abundance: NA
j_gene: TRBJ2-1
d_gene: TRBD2
CDR3nt: TGCAGTGCTAGAGATGCCACTAGCGGATCCTACAATGAGCAGTTCTTC
CDR3aa: CSARDATSGSYNEQFF

v_gene: TRBV29-1
abundance: many
j_gene: TRBJ2-7
d_gene: NA
CDR3nt: TGCAGCGTTGTCTCTCTCTCCTACGAGCAGTACTTC
CDR3aa: CSVVSLSYEQYF

v_gene: TRBV6-5
abundance: few
j_gene: TRBJ2-3
d_gene: TRBD2
CDR3nt: TGTGCCAGCAGACCGACTAGCGGGAGTTGGACAGATACGCAGTATTTT
CDR3aa: CASRPTSGSWTDTQYF

v_gene: TRBV6-5
abundance: NA
j_gene: TRBJ1-6
d_gene: NA
CDR3nt: TGTGCCAGCAACCAGGGACACCGTAATTCACCCCTCCACTTT
CDR3aa: CASNQGHRNSPLHF

v_gene: TRBV10-1
abundance: few
j_gene: TRBJ2-3
d_gene: TRBD2
CDR3nt: TGCGCCAGCGCCGCAGGGGCTAGCGGGAGGAATACGCAGTATTTT
CDR3aa: CASAAGASGRNTQYF

v_gene: TRBV12-3/TRBV12-4
abundance: NA
j_gene: TRBJ2-1
d_gene: TRBD1
CDR3nt: TGTGCCAGCAGCCGACAGGGGTATAAGAATGAGCAGTTCTTC
CDR3aa: CASSRQGYKNEQFF

v_gene: TRBV6-2/TRBV6-3
abundance: NA
j_gene: TRBJ2-1
d_gene: NA
CDR3nt: TGTGCCAGCAAGGTCCGGGACCTAGCCTACAATGAGCAGTTCTTC
CDR3aa: CASKVRDLAYNEQFF

v_gene: TRBV28
abundance: few
j_gene: TRBJ2-6
d_gene: TRBD1
CDR3nt: TGTGCCAGCCGGACAGGGGGCTCTGGGGCCAACGTCCTGACTTTC
CDR3aa: CASRTGGSGANVLTF

v_gene: TRBV7-9
abundance: few
j_gene: TRBJ2-7
d_gene: TRBD1
CDR3nt: TGTGCCAGCGGAACCGGGACAGCTCTCGAGCAGTACTTC
CDR3aa: CASGTGTALEQYF

v_gene: TRBV10-3
abundance: NA
j_gene: TRBJ2-1
d_gene: TRBD2
CDR3nt: TGTGCCATCAGTGACCCAGCGGGAGGGGACAATGAGCAGTTCTTC
CDR3aa: CAISDPAGGDNEQFF

v_gene: TRBV12-3/TRBV12-4
abundance: few
j_gene: TRBJ2-3
d_gene: TRBD2
CDR3nt: TGTGCCAGCAGTTCGACTAGCGGGCCCACAGATACGCAGTATTTT
CDR3aa: CASSSTSGPTDTQYF

v_gene: TRBV28
abundance: few
j_gene: TRBJ2-3
d_gene: NA
CDR3nt: TGTTGTAGGCGATTCGGGATAACCTCCTATACGCAGTATTTT
CDR3aa: CCRRFGITSYTQYF

v_gene: TRBV5-1
abundance: few
j_gene: TRBJ2-6
d_gene: TRBD2
CDR3nt: TGCGCCAGCAGCTTGCTCGCAGGGAGGGGCTTTGGGGCCAACGTCCTGACTTTC
CDR3aa: CASSLLAGRGFGANVLTF

v_gene: TRBV12-3/TRBV12-4
abundance: few
j_gene: TRBJ1-2
d_gene: NA
CDR3nt: TGTGCCAGCAGTTTGACAGGAGAAAACTATGGCTACACCTTC
CDR3aa: CASSLTGENYGYTF

v_gene: TRBV27
abundance: NA
j_gene: TRBJ2-3
d_gene: NA
CDR3nt: TGTGCCAGTATCGGAGTTTTGGCAGATACGCAGTATTTT
CDR3aa: CASIGVLADTQYF

v_gene: TRBV20-1
abundance: once
j_gene: TRBJ1-5
d_gene: NA
CDR3nt: TGCAGTGCTAGGGGTGAGGGGGAGGCGGTTTGGCAGCCCCAGCATTTT
CDR3aa: CSARGEGEAVWQPQHF

v_gene: TRBV6-5
abundance: NA
j_gene: TRBJ2-1
d_gene: TRBD2
CDR3nt: TGTGCCAGCAGTCGGGAGCGGGAAGAGCAGTTCTTC
CDR3aa: CASSREREEQFF

v_gene: TRBV10-3
abundance: few
j_gene: TRBJ2-5
d_gene: TRBD2
CDR3nt: TGTGCCATCAGTGACCCCCCCGGGGGGAGCCAAGAGACCCAGTACTTC
CDR3aa: CAISDPPGGSQETQYF

v_gene: TRBV7-6
abundance: NA
j_gene: TRBJ2-2
d_gene: TRBD2
CDR3nt: TGTGCCAGCAGCTTAGGGAGCGGGAGGATGAACACCGGGGAGCTGTTTTTT
CDR3aa: CASSLGSGRMNTGELFF

v_gene: TRBV3-1
abundance: NA
j_gene: TRBJ2-5
d_gene: TRBD2
CDR3nt: TGTGCCAGCAGCCAAGATCATGGGGTCGTAGCTAGCGGGAGTGGGAATGAGCAGTACTTC
CDR3aa: CASSQDHGVVASGSGNEQYF

v_gene: TRBV9
abundance: many
j_gene: TRBJ2-1
d_gene: NA
CDR3nt: TGTGCCAGCAGCGTAGGATCGGGGTCCTACAATGAGCAGTTCTTC
CDR3aa: CASSVGSGSYNEQFF

v_gene: TRBV6-6
abundance: few
j_gene: TRBJ2-3
d_gene: TRBD2
CDR3nt: TGTGCCAGCAGCCATAGCGGGAACGGCGCAGATACGCAGTATTTT
CDR3aa: CASSHSGNGADTQYF

v_gene: TRBV19
abundance: NA
j_gene: TRBJ2-1
d_gene: NA
CDR3nt: TGTGCCAGTAGTATAGGCGCGACTAGCTACAATGAGCAGTTCTTC
CDR3aa: CASSIGATSYNEQFF

v_gene: TRBV7-9
abundance: once
j_gene: TRBJ2-1
d_gene: NA
CDR3nt: TGTGCCAGCAGCTTCACAGGCTACAGTGAGCAGTTCTTC
CDR3aa: CASSFTGYSEQFF

v_gene: TRBV11-2
abundance: once
j_gene: TRBJ2-5
d_gene: NA
CDR3nt: TGTGCCAGCAGCCACGGGACGTCGAATGAGCAGTACTTC
CDR3aa: CASSHGTSNEQYF

v_gene: TRBV14
abundance: NA
j_gene: TRBJ1-2
d_gene: NA
CDR3nt: TGTGCCAGCAGCCAAGGTTTCCGGGACGGGAGGGACTATGGCTACACCTTC
CDR3aa: CASSQGFRDGRDYGYTF

v_gene: TRBV6-2/TRBV6-3
abundance: NA
j_gene: TRBJ2-5
d_gene: NA
CDR3nt: TGTGCCAGCAGTTCCCCTGGGCGGAGGGAGACCCAGTACTTC
CDR3aa: CASSSPGRRETQYF

v_gene: TRBV10-3
abundance: few
j_gene: TRBJ2-1
d_gene: TRBD2
CDR3nt: TGTGCCATCAACCGGACTAGCGGATTTCCCCTCTCCTACAATGAGCAGTTCTTC
CDR3aa: CAINRTSGFPLSYNEQFF

v_gene: TRBV29-1
abundance: many
j_gene: TRBJ2-3
d_gene: TRBD2
CDR3nt: TGCAGCGTTGAAACTAGCGGGAGTATGTTAGATACGCAGTATTTT
CDR3aa: CSVETSGSMLDTQYF

v_gene: TRBV20-1
abundance: NA
j_gene: TRBJ2-7
d_gene: NA
CDR3nt: TGCAGTGCTAGATCAGGGGGGGCCGCCTACGAGCAGTACTTC
CDR3aa: CSARSGGAAYEQYF

v_gene: TRBV9
abundance: once
j_gene: TRBJ2-1
d_gene: TRBD2
CDR3nt: TGTGCCAGCAGCGTCGCAAGCGGGACGGGGGATGAGCAGTTCTTC
CDR3aa: CASSVASGTGDEQFF

v_gene: TRBV20-1
abundance: NA
j_gene: TRBJ2-1
d_gene: NA
CDR3nt: TGCAGTGCAATAGAGGTTCGCGATGAGCAGTTCTTC
CDR3aa: CSAIEVRDEQFF

v_gene: TRBV6-5
abundance: NA
j_gene: TRBJ2-5
d_gene: TRBD2
CDR3nt: TGTGCCAGCAGTCGCAACGGACTAGCCGAAGAGACCCAGTACTTC
CDR3aa: CASSRNGLAEETQYF

v_gene: TRBV3-1
abundance: NA
j_gene: TRBJ2-5
d_gene: TRBD2
CDR3nt: TGTGCCAGCAGCCAAGTAGCGGGAGGGCCATCTTTATTGGAGACCCAGTACTTC
CDR3aa: CASSQVAGGPSLLETQYF

v_gene: TRBV6-6
abundance: few
j_gene: TRBJ1-4
d_gene: NA
CDR3nt: TGTGCCAGCAGGATGGGGGGCCAGGGTGAAAAACTGTTTTTT
CDR3aa: CASRMGGQGEKLFF

v_gene: TRBV20-1
abundance: few
j_gene: TRBJ2-3
d_gene: TRBD2
CDR3nt: TGCAGTGCTATTGGACTAGCGAACACAGATACGCAGTATTTT
CDR3aa: CSAIGLANTDTQYF